The 10 T cell receptor beta chains given below trace back to one sample, sequenced in a study of PD-L1 blockade in urothelial cancer. Profiling relied on immunoSEQ multiplex PCR, and the TCRdb table lists in-frame clones only, not all of them. Counted here are approximately 50,000 clones, 87% occurring once; the ten biggest clones make up 7.6%. The specimen was PBMCs, collected around atezolizumab (anti-PD-L1) treatment. The receptors originated from a man in his sixties with urothelial cancer.

This clone was seen only once. This chain uses TRBV28 with TRBJ2-7; D unresolved. Germline V gene sequence: CDR1 MDHEN, CDR2 SYDVKM. There are 12 residues in the CDR3. V was pared by 5 bases and J by 4 bases, with 9 bases between. This CDR3 reads CASSTSNYEQYF. CDR3 DNA sequence: TGTGCCAGCAGTACGAGCAATTACGAGCAGTACTTC.

V usage is TRBV5-1 and J usage is TRBJ1-1; D might be TRBD1 (5 bases). The V end was cut by 2 bases, the J end by 5 bases, with 13 bases between. CDR1 is SGHRS, CDR2 YFSETQ, per germline. The length of the CDR3 is 14 residues. The CDR3 DNA reads as TGCGCCAGCAGCTTTGGGGGGGGTGGAACTGAAGCTTTCTTT. This encodes CASSFGGGGTEAFF. The variable domain in full, completed from reference TRBV5-1 and TRBJ1-1, reads KAGVTQTPRYLIKTRGQQVTLSCSPISGHRSVSWYQQTPGQGLQFLFEYFSETQRNKGNFPGRFSGRQFSNSRSEMNVSTLELGDSALYLCASSFGGGGTEAFFGQGTRLTVV.

The rearrangement links TRBV25-1 to TRBJ1-1; 11 nucleotides match TRBD1. Germline trimming cut 3 bases from V and 7 bases from J; bases unmatched to any gene: 4. The germline gives CDR1 MGHDK, CDR2 SYGVNS. CDR3 size: 14 residues. The CDR3 protein is CASSEDRGQGEAFF. The CDR3 nucleotides are TGTGCCAGCAGTGAGGACAGGGGGCAGGGTGAAGCTTTCTTT.

The J gene is TRBJ1-5, the V gene TRBV28, with D maybe TRBD1 (6 bases). This CDR3 comprises 14 residues. The germline V and J ends were trimmed by 2 bases and 7 bases, with 12 bases remaining between them. Germline V gene sequence: CDR1 MDHEN, CDR2 SYDVKM. The CDR3: CASSLGGGRQPQHF. The CDR3 nucleotides are TGTGCCAGCAGTTTAGGGGGGGGCCGGCAGCCCCAGCATTTT.

This chain uses TRBV19 with TRBJ2-1; the match to TRBD2 covers 8 bases. V trimming: 4 bases; J trimming: 3 bases; junction bases outside the gene matches: 14. CDR1 LNHDA and CDR2 SQIVND come from the germline V gene (reference sequence). This CDR3 has 18 amino acids. CDR3 loop: CASSTAAGGGGYYNEQFF. CDR3 coding DNA: TGTGCCAGTAGTACGGCCGCGGGGGGCGGGGGATACTACAATGAGCAGTTCTTC. The variable domain in full, with the rest retrieved from reference TRBV19 and TRBJ2-1, is DGGITQSPKYLFRKEGQNVTLSCEQNLNHDAMYWYRQDPGQGLRLIYYSQIVNDFQKGDIAEGYSVSREKKESFPLTVTSAQKNPTAFYLCASSTAAGGGGYYNEQFFGPGTRLTVL.

As to this clone: The junction and the germline gene differ at one end; a read error may be behind it. The V call is TRBV7-8, the J call TRBJ2-1; weak D call: TRBD2 (5 bases). The CDR3 spans 12 residues. Looked up from germline, CDR1 is SGHVS and CDR2 is FQNEAQ. The CDR3 DNA reads TGTGCCAGCGGACTCACGGGATACTCACGGATCTTC. It yields the protein CASGLTGYSRIF. Full variable domain (remainder filled in from reference TRBV7-8 and TRBJ2-1): GAGVSQSPRYKVAKRGQDVALRCDPISGHVSLFWYQQALGQGPEFLTYFQNEAQLDKSGLPSDRFFAERPEGSVSTLKIQRTQQEDSAVYLCASGLTGYSRIFGPGTRLTVL.

V and J are TRBV10-3 and TRBJ1-1; D may be TRBD1 (6 bases). Trimming cost V 5 bases and J 3 bases, with 10 bases left between them. Per the germline V gene, CDR1 is ENHRY and CDR2 is SYGVKD. This CDR3 has 13 residues. The CDR3 DNA sequence: TGTGCCATCAGTAGGGGGGGGGACACTGAAGCTTTCTTT. As protein: CAISRGGDTEAFF.

The chain is built from TRBV4-2 and TRBJ1-2; TRBD1 agrees at 7 bases. The V gene's germline CDR1 is LGHNA and CDR2 YNFKEQ. The CDR3 spans 17 residues. The V gene end was trimmed by 0 bases and the J gene end by 4 bases; junction bases not matched to a gene: 11. The CDR3 region has the DNA TGTGCCAGCAGCCAAGATATTAGTCAGGGGGATATCTATGGCTACACCTTC. This translates into CASSQDISQGDIYGYTF.

The rearrangement links TRBV5-5 to TRBJ2-3; TRBD2 matches at 7 bases. Germline loops: CDR1 SGHKS, CDR2 YYEKEE (reference sequence). V shed 3 bases and J 2 bases; nucleotides not matched to a gene: 6. The CDR3 is 15 residues long. The DNA of the CDR3 is TGTGCCAGCAGCTGGAGGAGCGGGGCCACAGATACGCAGTATTTT. It yields the protein CASSWRSGATDTQYF. The whole variable domain, filled in from reference TRBV5-5 and TRBJ2-3, reads DAGVTQSPTHLIKTRGQQVTLRCSPISGHKSVSWYQQVLGQGPQFIFQYYEKEERGRGNFPDRFSARQFPNYSSELNVNALLLGDSALYLCASSWRSGATDTQYFGPGTRLTVL.

The chain's CDR3 is CASSLGLAGADTQYF. Written as DNA, the CDR3 is TGCGCCAGCAGCTTGGGTCTAGCGGGGGCGGATACGCAGTATTTT. The rearrangement links TRBV5-1 to TRBJ2-3; 10 positions match TRBD2. Germline V gene sequence: CDR1 SGHRS, CDR2 YFSETQ. The junction had 4 bases not matched to a gene; V was cut back by 0 bases and J by 6 bases. The CDR3 contains 15 residues.